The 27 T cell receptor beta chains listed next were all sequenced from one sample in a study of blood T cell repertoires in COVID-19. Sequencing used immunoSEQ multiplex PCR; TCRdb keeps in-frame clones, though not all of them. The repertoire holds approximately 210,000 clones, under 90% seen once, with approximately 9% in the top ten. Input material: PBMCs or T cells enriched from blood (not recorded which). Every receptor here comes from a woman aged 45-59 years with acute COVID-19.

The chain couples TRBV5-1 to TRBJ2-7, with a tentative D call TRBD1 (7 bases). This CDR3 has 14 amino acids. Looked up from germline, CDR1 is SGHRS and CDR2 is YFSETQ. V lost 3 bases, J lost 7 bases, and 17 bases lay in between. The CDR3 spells CASSSNGGGWEQYF. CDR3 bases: TGCGCCAGCAGCTCGAACGGAGGGGGCTGGGAGCAGTACTTC. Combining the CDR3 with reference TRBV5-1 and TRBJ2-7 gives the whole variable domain KAGVTQTPRYLIKTRGQQVTLSCSPISGHRSVSWYQQTPGQGLQFLFEYFSETQRNKGNFPGRFSGRQFSNSRSEMNVSTLELGDSALYLCASSSNGGGWEQYFGPGTRLTVT.

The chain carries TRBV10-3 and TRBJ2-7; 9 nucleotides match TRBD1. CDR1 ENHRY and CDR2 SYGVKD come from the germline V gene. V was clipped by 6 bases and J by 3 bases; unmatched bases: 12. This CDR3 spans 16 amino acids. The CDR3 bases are TGTGCCATCAGACCTTCCGGGACAGGGAGTGTCTACGAGCAGTACTTC. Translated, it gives CAIRPSGTGSVYEQYF.

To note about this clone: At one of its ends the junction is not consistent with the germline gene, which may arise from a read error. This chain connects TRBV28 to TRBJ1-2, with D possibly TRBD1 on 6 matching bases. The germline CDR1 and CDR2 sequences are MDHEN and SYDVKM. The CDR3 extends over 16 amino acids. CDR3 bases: TGTGCCAGCAGTGAGGAGAACAGGGTTTCTAATTATGGCTACACCTTC. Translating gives CASSEENRVSNYGYTF.

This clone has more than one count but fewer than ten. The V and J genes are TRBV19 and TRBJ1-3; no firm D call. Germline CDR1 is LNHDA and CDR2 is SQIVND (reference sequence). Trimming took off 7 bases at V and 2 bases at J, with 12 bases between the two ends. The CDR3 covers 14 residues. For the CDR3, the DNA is TGTGCCAGTACCGCGGGGAGTGCTGGAAACACCATATATTTT. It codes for CASTAGSAGNTIYF. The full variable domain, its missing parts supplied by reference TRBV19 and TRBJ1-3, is DGGITQSPKYLFRKEGQNVTLSCEQNLNHDAMYWYRQDPGQGLRLIYYSQIVNDFQKGDIAEGYSVSREKKESFPLTVTSAQKNPTAFYLCASTAGSAGNTIYFGEGSWLTVV.

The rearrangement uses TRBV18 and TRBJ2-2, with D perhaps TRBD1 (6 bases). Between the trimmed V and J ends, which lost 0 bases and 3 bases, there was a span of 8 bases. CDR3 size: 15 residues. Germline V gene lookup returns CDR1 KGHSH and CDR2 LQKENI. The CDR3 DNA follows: TGTGCCAGCTCACCACCACAGGGATACACCGGGGAGCTGTTTTTT. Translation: CASSPPQGYTGELFF.

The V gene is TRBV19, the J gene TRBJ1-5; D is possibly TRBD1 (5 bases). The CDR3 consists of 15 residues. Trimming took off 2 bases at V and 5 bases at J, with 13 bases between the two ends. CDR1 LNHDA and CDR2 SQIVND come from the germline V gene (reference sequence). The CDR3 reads CASSILQGFDQPQHF. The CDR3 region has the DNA TGTGCCAGTAGTATACTCCAGGGTTTCGATCAGCCCCAGCATTTT.

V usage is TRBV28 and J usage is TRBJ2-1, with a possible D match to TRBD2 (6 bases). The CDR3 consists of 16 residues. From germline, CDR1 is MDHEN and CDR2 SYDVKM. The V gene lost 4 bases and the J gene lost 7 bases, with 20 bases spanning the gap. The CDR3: CASSYLATERWNEQFF. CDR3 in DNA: TGTGCCAGCAGTTATCTAGCGACGGAAAGATGGAATGAGCAGTTCTTC. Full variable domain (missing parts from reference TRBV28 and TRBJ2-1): DVKVTQSSRYLVKRTGEKVFLECVQDMDHENMFWYRQDPGLGLRLIYFSYDVKMKEKGDIPEGYSVSREKKERFSLILESASTNQTSMYLCASSYLATERWNEQFFGPGTRLTVL.

CDR3 in amino acids: CASRPGRRGGTDTQYF. The CDR3 region has the DNA TGCGCCAGCAGACCAGGAAGGAGGGGAGGCACAGATACGCAGTATTTT. This chain links TRBV5-1 with TRBJ2-3, with a possible D match to TRBD2 (6 bases). There are 16 residues in the CDR3. Deletions cut 5 bases from V and 1 base from J, with 17 bases between. Germline V gene data show CDR1 as SGHRS and CDR2 as YFSETQ.

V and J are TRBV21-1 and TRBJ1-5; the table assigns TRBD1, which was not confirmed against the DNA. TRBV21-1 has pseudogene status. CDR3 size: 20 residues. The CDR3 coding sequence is TGTGCCAGCAGCAAACAAAGAGACAGGGAAGAGGGATATAGCAATCAGCCCCAGCATTTT. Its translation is CASSKQRDREEGYSNQPQHF.

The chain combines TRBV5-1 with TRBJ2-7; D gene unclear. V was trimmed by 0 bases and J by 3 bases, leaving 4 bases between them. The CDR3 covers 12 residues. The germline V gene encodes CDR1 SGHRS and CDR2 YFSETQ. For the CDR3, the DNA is TGCGCCAGCAGCTTGGAACACTACGAGCAGTACTTC. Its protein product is CASSLEHYEQYF.

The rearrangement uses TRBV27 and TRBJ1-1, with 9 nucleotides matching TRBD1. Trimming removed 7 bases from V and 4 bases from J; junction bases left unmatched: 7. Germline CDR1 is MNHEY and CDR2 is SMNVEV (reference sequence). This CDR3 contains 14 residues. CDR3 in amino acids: CASTPDRGGTEAFF. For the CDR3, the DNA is TGTGCCAGCACTCCGGACAGGGGAGGCACTGAAGCTTTCTTT.

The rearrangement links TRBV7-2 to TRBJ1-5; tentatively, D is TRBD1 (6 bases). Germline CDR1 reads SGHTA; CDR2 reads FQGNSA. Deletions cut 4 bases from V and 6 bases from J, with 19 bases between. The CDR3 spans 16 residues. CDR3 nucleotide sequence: TGTGCCAGCAGCTCAAGTGGGACACTAGGGGCTCAGCCCCAGCATTTT. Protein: CASSSSGTLGAQPQHF. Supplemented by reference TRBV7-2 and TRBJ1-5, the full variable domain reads GAGVSQSPSNKVTEKGKDVELRCDPISGHTALYWYRQSLGQGLEFLIYFQGNSAPDKSGLPSDRFSAERTGGSVSTLTIQRTQQEDSAVYLCASSSSGTLGAQPQHFGDGTRLSIL.

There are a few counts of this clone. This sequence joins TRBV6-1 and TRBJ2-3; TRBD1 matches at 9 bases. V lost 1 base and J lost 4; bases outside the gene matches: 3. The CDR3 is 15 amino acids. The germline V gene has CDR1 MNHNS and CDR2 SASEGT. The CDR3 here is CASSEGDRAADTQYF. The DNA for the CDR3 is TGTGCCAGCAGTGAAGGGGACAGGGCGGCAGATACGCAGTATTTT.

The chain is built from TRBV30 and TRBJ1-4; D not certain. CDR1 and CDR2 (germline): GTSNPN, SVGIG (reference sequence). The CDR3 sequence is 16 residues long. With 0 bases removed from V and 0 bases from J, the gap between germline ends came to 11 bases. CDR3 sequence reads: CAWSVPHDSTNEKLFF. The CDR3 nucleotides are TGTGCCTGGAGTGTACCCCACGACTCAACTAATGAAAAACTGTTTTTT.

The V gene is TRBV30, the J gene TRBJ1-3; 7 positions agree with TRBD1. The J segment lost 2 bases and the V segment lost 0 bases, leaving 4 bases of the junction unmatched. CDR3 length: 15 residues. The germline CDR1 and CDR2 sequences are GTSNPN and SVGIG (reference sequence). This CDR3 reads CAWSVLGGPGNTIYF. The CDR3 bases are TGTGCCTGGAGTGTATTAGGGGGCCCTGGAAACACCATATATTTT.

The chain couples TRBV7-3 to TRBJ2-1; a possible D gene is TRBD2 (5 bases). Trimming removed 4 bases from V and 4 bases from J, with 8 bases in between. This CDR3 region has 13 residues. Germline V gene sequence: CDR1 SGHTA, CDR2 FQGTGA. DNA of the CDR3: TGTGCCAGCAGCTCCAGCGGTTACAATGAGCAGTTCTTC. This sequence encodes CASSSSGYNEQFF.

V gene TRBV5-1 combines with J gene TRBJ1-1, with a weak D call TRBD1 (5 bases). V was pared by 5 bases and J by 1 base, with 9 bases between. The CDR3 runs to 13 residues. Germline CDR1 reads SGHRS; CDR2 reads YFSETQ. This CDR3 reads CASRLQGNTEAFF. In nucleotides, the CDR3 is TGCGCCAGCAGGCTGCAGGGGAACACTGAAGCTTTCTTT. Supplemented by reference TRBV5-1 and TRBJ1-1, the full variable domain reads KAGVTQTPRYLIKTRGQQVTLSCSPISGHRSVSWYQQTPGQGLQFLFEYFSETQRNKGNFPGRFSGRQFSNSRSEMNVSTLELGDSALYLCASRLQGNTEAFFGQGTRLTVV.

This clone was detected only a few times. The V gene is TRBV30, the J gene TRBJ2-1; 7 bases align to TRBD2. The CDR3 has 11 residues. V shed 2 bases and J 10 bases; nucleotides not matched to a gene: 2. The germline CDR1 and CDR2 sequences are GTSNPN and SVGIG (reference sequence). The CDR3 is CAWSNGGEQFF. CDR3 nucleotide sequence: TGTGCCTGGAGTAACGGGGGGGAGCAGTTCTTC.

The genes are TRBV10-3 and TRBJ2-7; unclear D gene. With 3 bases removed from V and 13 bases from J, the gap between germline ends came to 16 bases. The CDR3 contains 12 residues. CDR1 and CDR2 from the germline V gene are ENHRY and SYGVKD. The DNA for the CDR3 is TGTGCCATCAGTGATTCGGTCACCGCTCTTTACTTC. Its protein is CAISDSVTALYF.

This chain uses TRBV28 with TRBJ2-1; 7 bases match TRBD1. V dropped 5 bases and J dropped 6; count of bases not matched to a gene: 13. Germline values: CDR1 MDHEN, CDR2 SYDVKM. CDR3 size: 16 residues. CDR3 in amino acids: CASSGTGTVTLNEQFF. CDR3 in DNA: TGTGCCAGCAGTGGTACCGGGACAGTGACTCTCAATGAGCAGTTCTTC.

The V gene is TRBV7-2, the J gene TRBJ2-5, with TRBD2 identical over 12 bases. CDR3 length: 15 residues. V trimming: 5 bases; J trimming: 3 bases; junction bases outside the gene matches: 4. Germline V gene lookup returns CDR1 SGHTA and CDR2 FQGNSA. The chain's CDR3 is CASSPRTSGKETQYF. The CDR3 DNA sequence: TGTGCCAGCAGCCCCCGGACTAGCGGGAAAGAGACCCAGTACTTC.

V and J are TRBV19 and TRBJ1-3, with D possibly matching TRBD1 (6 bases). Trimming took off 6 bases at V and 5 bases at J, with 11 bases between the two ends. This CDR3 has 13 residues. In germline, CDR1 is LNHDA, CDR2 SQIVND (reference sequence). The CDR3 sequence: CASSPQGRNTIYF. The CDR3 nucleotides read TGTGCCAGTAGCCCACAGGGCCGAAACACCATATATTTT.

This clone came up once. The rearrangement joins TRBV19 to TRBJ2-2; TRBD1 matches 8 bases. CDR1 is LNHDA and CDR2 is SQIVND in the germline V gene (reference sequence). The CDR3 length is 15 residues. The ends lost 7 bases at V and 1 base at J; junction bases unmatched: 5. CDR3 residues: CASTQTGVNTGELFF. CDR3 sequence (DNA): TGTGCCAGTACCCAGACAGGGGTGAACACCGGGGAGCTGTTTTTT.

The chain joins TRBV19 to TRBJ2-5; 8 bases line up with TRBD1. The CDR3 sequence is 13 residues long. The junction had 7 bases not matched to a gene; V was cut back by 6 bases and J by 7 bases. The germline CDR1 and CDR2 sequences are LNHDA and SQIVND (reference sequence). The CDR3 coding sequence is TGTGCCAGTAGCACGGACAGGGAAGGGACCCAGTACTTC. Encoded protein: CASSTDREGTQYF. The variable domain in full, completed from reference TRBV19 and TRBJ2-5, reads DGGITQSPKYLFRKEGQNVTLSCEQNLNHDAMYWYRQDPGQGLRLIYYSQIVNDFQKGDIAEGYSVSREKKESFPLTVTSAQKNPTAFYLCASSTDREGTQYFGPGTRLLVL.

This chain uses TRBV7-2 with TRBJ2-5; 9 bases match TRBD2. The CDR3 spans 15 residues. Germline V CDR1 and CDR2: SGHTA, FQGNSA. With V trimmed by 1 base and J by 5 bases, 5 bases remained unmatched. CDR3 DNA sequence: TGTGCCAGCAGCTTAGTAGGGGCGGGAGGGGAGACCCAGTACTTC. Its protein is CASSLVGAGGETQYF.

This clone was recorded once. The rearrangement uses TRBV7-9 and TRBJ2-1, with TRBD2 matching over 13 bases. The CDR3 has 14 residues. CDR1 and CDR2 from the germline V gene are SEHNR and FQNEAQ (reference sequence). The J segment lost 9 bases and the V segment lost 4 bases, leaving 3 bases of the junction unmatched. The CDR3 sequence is CASSSTSGGVEQFF. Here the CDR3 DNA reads TGTGCCAGCAGCTCCACTAGCGGGGGGGTTGAGCAGTTCTTC.

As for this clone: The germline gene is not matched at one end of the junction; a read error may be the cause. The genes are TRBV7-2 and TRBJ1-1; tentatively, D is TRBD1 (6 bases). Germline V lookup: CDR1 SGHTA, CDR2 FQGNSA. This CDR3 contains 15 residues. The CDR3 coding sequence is TGTGCCAGCACCTTATTAACAGGGAGGAACACTGAAGCTTTCTTT. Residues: CASTLLTGRNTEAFF.